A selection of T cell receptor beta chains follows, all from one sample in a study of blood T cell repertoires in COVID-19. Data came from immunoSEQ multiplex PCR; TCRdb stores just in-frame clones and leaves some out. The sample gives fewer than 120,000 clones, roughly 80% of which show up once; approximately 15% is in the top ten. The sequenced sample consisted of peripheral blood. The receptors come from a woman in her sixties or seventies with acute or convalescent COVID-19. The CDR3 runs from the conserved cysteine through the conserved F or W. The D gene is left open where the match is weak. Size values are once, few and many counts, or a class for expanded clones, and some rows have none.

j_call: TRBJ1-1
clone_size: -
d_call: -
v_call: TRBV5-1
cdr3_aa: CASSLGAIGNTEAFF
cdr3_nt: TGCGCCAGCAGCTTGGGGGCCATTGGGAACACTGAAGCTTTCTTT

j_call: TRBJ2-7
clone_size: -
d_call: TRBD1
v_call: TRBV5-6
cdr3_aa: CASSAGTGVYEQYF
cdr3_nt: TGTGCCAGCAGCGCCGGGACAGGGGTTTACGAGCAGTACTTC

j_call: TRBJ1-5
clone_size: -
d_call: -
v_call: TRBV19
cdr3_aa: CASSIEAGRQPQHF
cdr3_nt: TGTGCCAGTAGTATAGAGGCGGGGCGACAGCCCCAGCATTTT

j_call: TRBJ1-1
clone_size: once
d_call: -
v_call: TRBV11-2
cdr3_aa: CASSLSGGTEAFF
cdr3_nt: TGTGCCAGCAGCTTAAGCGGGGGCACTGAAGCTTTCTTT

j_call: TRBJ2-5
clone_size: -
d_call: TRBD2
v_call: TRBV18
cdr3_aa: CASSPRRGGDWETQYF
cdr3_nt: TGTGCCAGCTCACCACGGCGGGGGGGCGACTGGGAGACCCAGTACTTC

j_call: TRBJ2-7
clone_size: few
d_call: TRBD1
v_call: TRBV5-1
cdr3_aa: CASSLTDRVYGEQYF
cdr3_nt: TGCGCCAGCAGCTTAACAGACAGGGTTTATGGCGAGCAGTACTTC

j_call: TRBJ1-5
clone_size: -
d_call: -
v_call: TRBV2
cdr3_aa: CASSEDGQGNQPQHF
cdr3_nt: TGTGCCAGCAGTGAAGATGGGCAGGGCAATCAGCCCCAGCATTTT

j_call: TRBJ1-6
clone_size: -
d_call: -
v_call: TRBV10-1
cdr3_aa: CASYAGNIPPLHF
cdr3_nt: TGCGCCAGCTACGCAGGGAACATTCCACCCCTCCACTTT

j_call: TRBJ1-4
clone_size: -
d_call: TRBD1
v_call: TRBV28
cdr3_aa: CASRGTGINEKLFF
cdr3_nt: TGTGCCAGCCGCGGGACAGGAATTAATGAAAAACTGTTTTTT

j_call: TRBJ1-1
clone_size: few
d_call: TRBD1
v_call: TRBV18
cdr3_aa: CASSPNDRDAEAFF
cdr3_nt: TGTGCCAGCTCACCTAACGACAGGGACGCTGAAGCTTTCTTT

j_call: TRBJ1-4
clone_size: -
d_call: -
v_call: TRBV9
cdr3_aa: CASSRSQNEKLFF
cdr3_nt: TGTGCCAGCAGCCGGTCTCAAAATGAAAAACTGTTTTTT

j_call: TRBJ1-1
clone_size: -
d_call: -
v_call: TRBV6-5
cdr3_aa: CASSLAGANTEAFF
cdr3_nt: TGTGCCAGCAGCCTGGCAGGGGCGAACACTGAAGCTTTCTTT

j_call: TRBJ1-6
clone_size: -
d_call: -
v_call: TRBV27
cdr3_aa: CASSHLNSPLHF
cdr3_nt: TGTGCCAGCAGTCACCTAAATTCACCCCTCCACTTT

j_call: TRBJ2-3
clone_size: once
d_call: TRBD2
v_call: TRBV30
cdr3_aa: CAWSVWASGDSTDTQYF
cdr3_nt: TGTGCCTGGAGTGTATGGGCTAGCGGGGATAGCACAGATACGCAGTATTTT

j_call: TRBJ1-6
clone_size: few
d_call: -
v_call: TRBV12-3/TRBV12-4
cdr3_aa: CASSRDRQGPLHF
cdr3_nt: TGTGCCAGCAGCCGAGACAGGCAGGGTCCCCTCCACTTT

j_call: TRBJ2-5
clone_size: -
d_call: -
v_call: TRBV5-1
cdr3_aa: CASSLTGSETQYF
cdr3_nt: TGCGCCAGCAGCTTGACAGGGTCCGAGACCCAGTACTTC

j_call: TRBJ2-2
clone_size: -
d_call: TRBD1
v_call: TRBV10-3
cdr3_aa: CATRKAGTGGTGELFF
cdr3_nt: TGTGCCACCCGAAAAGCCGGGACAGGGGGTACCGGGGAGCTGTTTTTT

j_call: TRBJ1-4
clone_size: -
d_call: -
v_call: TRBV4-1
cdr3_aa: CASSPPSGYEKLFF
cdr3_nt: TGCGCCAGCAGCCCCCCGTCGGGGTATGAAAAACTGTTTTTT

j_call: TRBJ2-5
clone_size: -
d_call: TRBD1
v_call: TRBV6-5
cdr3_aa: CASTPGGGETQYF
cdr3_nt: TGTGCCAGCACCCCAGGGGGCGGGGAGACCCAGTACTTC

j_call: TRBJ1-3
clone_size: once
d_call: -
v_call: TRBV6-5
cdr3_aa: CASRQGSRNTIYF
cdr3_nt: TGTGCCAGCAGGCAGGGGAGTCGAAACACCATATATTTT

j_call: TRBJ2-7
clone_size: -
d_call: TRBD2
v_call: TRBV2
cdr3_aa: CASSLAGGSYEQYF
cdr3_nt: TGTGCCAGCAGCTTGGCGGGGGGCTCCTACGAGCAGTACTTC

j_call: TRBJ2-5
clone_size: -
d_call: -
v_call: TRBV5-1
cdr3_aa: CASSLMGGDQETQYF
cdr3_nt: TGCGCCAGCAGCTTAATGGGCGGGGACCAAGAGACCCAGTACTTC

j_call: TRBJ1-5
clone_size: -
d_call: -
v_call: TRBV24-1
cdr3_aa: CATSDSGRNQPQHF
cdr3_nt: TGTGCCACCAGTGATTCGGGGAGGAATCAGCCCCAGCATTTT

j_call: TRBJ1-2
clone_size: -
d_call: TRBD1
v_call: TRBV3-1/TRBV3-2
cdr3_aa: CASSPNFATGGNYGYTF
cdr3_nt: TGTGCCAGCAGCCCAAATTTTGCGACAGGGGGGAACTATGGCTACACCTTC

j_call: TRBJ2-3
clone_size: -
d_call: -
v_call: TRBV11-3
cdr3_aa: CASSLVGRPDTQYF
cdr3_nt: TGTGCCAGCAGCTTAGTAGGGAGACCAGATACGCAGTATTTT

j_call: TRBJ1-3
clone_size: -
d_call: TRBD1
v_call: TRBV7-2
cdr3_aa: CASSYRGPGNTIYF
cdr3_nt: TGTGCCAGCAGCTACAGGGGCCCTGGAAACACCATATATTTT